These T cell receptor beta chains were read from a single sample in a study of blood T cell repertoires in COVID-19. Libraries were prepared by immunoSEQ multiplex PCR; TCRdb keeps only in-frame clonotypes and omits some of them. This sample has tens of thousands of clones; roughly 85% occur once, and the top ten carry about 6.8%. The specimen was peripheral blood. The receptors come from a man aged 60 to 69 with acute or convalescent COVID-19. Each CDR3 is given with its conserved first and last residue. A D gene is named only where the DNA matches it firmly. Size is stated for part of the rows, as once, few or many counts, or as a class when the clone is expanded.

V	length	D	J	size	CDR3	DNA
TRBV7-3	14	TRBD1	TRBJ1-6	-	CASSLTGENSPLHF	TGTGCCAGCAGCTTGACAGGGGAGAATTCACCCCTCCACTTT
TRBV7-8	15	-	TRBJ2-7	-	CASSSLLGGEYEQYF	TGTGCCAGCAGCTCCCTTCTAGGGGGGGAATACGAGCAGTACTTC
TRBV6-1	16	TRBD2	TRBJ2-5	once	CASSEASLAGGETQYF	TGTGCCAGCAGTGAAGCCTCTTTAGCGGGAGGAGAGACCCAGTACTTC
TRBV3-1/TRBV3-2	15	TRBD1	TRBJ1-1	-	CASSLRQGANTEAFF	TGTGCCAGCAGCCTTCGACAGGGGGCTAACACTGAAGCTTTCTTT
TRBV18	14	TRBD1	TRBJ2-2	-	CASSNRQGTGELFF	TGTGCCAGCTCCAATCGACAGGGAACCGGGGAGCTGTTTTTT
TRBV6-5	16	-	TRBJ1-3	-	CASSYSGGLIGNTIYF	TGTGCCAGCAGTTACTCCGGGGGGTTAATAGGAAACACCATATATTTT
TRBV10-1	14	-	TRBJ1-1	-	CASSESFRDTEAFF	TGCGCCAGCAGTGAGTCGTTCCGGGACACTGAAGCTTTCTTT
TRBV19	15	TRBD2	TRBJ2-2	-	CASSTGTTHTGELFF	TGTGCCAGTAGTACAGGGACTACCCACACCGGGGAGCTGTTTTTT
TRBV24-1	15	TRBD2	TRBJ2-1	-	CATSYSGKDINEQFF	TGTGCCACCAGCTATAGCGGGAAAGATATCAATGAGCAGTTCTTC
TRBV11-2	11	-	TRBJ1-2	-	CASSLDLRFSF	TGTGCCAGCAGCTTAGATCTGCGTTTCTCCTTC
TRBV5-4	16	-	TRBJ2-2	-	CASSRGQITNTGELFF	TGTGCCAGCTCCCGCGGACAGATCACGAACACCGGGGAGCTGTTTTTT
TRBV19	14	TRBD1	TRBJ1-3	-	CASSRQGTGNTIYF	TGTGCCAGTAGCCGACAGGGGACGGGAAACACCATATATTTT
TRBV5-1	15	-	TRBJ1-6	-	CASSLGTNWASPLHF	TGCGCCAGCAGCTTGGGGACTAACTGGGCTTCACCCCTCCACTTT
TRBV9	16	-	TRBJ1-3	-	CASSVGQGASGNTIYF	TGTGCCAGCAGCGTTGGGCAGGGCGCCTCTGGAAACACCATATATTTT
TRBV5-4	17	TRBD1	TRBJ1-5	-	CASSAFAGTGLAEPQHF	TGTGCCAGCAGCGCCTTCGCCGGGACAGGGTTAGCGGAGCCCCAGCATTTT
TRBV5-5	15	TRBD1	TRBJ2-7	-	CASSFRDRSFYEQYF	TGTGCCAGCAGCTTCCGGGACAGGTCTTTCTACGAGCAGTACTTC
TRBV5-4	16	TRBD1	TRBJ2-2	-	CASSLDRGFRTGELFF	TGTGCCAGCAGCTTGGACAGGGGATTTCGTACCGGGGAGCTGTTTTTT
TRBV5-1	13	-	TRBJ2-5	-	CASSGTAGETQYF	TGCGCCAGCAGCGGGACAGCGGGAGAGACCCAGTACTTC
TRBV10-1	15	TRBD2	TRBJ2-5	few	CASSESVAASGTQYF	TGCGCCAGCAGTGAGTCCGTGGCGGCTAGCGGTACCCAGTACTTC
TRBV7-9	16	TRBD1	TRBJ1-2	-	CASSSWDSTFNYGYTF	TGTGCCAGCAGCTCATGGGACAGCACCTTTAACTATGGCTACACCTTC
TRBV29-1	13	TRBD1	TRBJ1-1	once	CSALGQPNTEAFF	TGCAGCGCTCTGGGACAGCCGAACACTGAAGCTTTCTTT
TRBV5-1	15	TRBD2	TRBJ2-3	-	CASSRGTSGTDTQYF	TGCGCCAGCAGCCGCGGGACTAGCGGCACAGATACGCAGTATTTT
TRBV5-5	14	-	TRBJ1-6	once	CASSSGGNNSPLHF	TGTGCCAGCAGCTCGGGGGGGAATAATTCACCCCTCCACTTT
TRBV2	13	-	TRBJ2-2	once	CASSELVRGELFF	TGTGCCAGCAGTGAACTGGTTCGGGGGGAGCTGTTTTTT
TRBV4-2	12	-	TRBJ2-1	-	CASSQGANEQFF	TGTGCCAGCAGCCAAGGAGCGAATGAGCAGTTCTTC
TRBV6-4	14	-	TRBJ2-1	-	CASNRGGTENEQFF	TGTGCCAGTAACAGGGGGGGTACAGAAAATGAGCAGTTCTTC
TRBV28	13	-	TRBJ1-3	once	CASSLLIGNTIYF	TGTGCCAGCAGCCTCCTTATTGGAAACACCATATATTTT
TRBV28	15	-	TRBJ1-1	-	CASSPRPPRNTEAFF	TGTGCCAGCAGTCCTCGCCCCCCCAGGAACACTGAAGCTTTCTTT
TRBV4-2	13	-	TRBJ2-7	once	CASSRERSYEQYF	TGTGCCAGCAGCCGTGAAAGGAGCTACGAGCAGTACTTC
TRBV3-1/TRBV3-2	13	-	TRBJ1-2	-	CASSQGGNWGYTF	TGTGCCAGCAGCCAAGGTGGTAACTGGGGCTACACCTTC
TRBV10-3	16	TRBD1	TRBJ1-3	-	CAISEFGTASGNTIYF	TGTGCCATCAGTGAGTTCGGGACAGCTTCTGGAAACACCATATATTTT
TRBV6-5	13	TRBD1	TRBJ2-7	-	CAGGTGNSYEQYF	TGTGCCGGAGGGACAGGCAACTCCTACGAGCAGTACTTC
TRBV5-1	13	-	TRBJ1-5	-	CASSLGQNQPQHF	TGCGCCAGCAGCTTGGGCCAGAATCAGCCCCAGCATTTT
TRBV5-1	14	TRBD2	TRBJ2-3	-	CASSSGLVVDTQYF	TGCGCCAGCAGCTCGGGACTAGTTGTAGATACGCAGTATTTT
TRBV6-5	14	TRBD2	TRBJ2-7	-	CASSFSGRTYEQYF	TGTGCCAGCAGTTTCAGCGGGAGAACCTACGAGCAGTACTTC
TRBV27	18	-	TRBJ1-1	medium-sized	CASSDNPPGGVLNTEAFF	TGTGCCAGCAGTGACAATCCCCCGGGGGGAGTCTTGAACACTGAAGCTTTCTTT
TRBV7-9	12	-	TRBJ2-1	-	CASSPERNEQFF	TGTGCCAGCAGCCCGGAGCGGAATGAGCAGTTCTTC
TRBV4-1	19	TRBD2	TRBJ2-7	-	CASSQGPGTSGPNSYEQYF	TGCGCCAGCAGCCAAGGCCCCGGGACTAGCGGGCCGAATTCCTACGAGCAGTACTTC
TRBV5-6	13	-	TRBJ2-1	-	CASSLGQYNEQFF	TGTGCCAGCAGCTTGGGACAGTACAATGAGCAGTTCTTC
TRBV18	18	TRBD1	TRBJ1-5	-	CASSPPVRDRGQGQPQHF	TGTGCCAGCTCACCACCGGTTCGGGACAGGGGGCAAGGACAGCCCCAGCATTTT
TRBV6-7	16	-	TRBJ2-1	-	CASSFHHSLPSVEQFF	TGTGCCAGCAGTTTTCATCATTCACTGCCTTCGGTTGAGCAGTTCTTC
TRBV15	15	-	TRBJ1-5	-	CATSRGDTGNQPQHF	TGTGCCACCAGCAGAGGGGACACAGGCAATCAGCCCCAGCATTTT
TRBV6-5	15	TRBD1	TRBJ2-7	-	CASGDRGRGSYEQYF	TGTGCCAGTGGGGACAGGGGGCGCGGGTCCTACGAGCAGTACTTC
TRBV5-4	15	-	TRBJ1-1	few	CASSSFDSLNTEAFF	TGTGCCAGCAGCTCGTTCGACAGTTTGAACACTGAAGCTTTCTTT